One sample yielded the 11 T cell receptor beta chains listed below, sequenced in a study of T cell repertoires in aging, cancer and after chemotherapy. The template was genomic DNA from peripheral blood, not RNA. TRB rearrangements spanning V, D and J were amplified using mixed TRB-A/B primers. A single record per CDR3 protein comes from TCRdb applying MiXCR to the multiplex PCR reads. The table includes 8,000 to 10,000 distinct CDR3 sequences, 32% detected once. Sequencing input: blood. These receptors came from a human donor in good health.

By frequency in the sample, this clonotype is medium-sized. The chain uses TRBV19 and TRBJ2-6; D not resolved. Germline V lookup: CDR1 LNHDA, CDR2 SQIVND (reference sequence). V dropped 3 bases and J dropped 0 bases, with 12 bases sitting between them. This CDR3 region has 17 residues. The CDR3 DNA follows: TGTGCCAGTAGTATCGCGACTGGGGTCTCTGGGGCCAACGTCCTGACTTTC. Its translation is CASSIATGVSGANVLTF.

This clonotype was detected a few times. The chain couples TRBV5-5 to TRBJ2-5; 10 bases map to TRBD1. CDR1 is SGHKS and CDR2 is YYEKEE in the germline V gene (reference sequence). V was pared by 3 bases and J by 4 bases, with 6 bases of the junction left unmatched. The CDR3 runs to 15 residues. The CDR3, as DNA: TGTGCCAGCAGCTACGGGACAGGGGAAAGAGAGACCCAGTACTTC. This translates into CASSYGTGERETQYF.

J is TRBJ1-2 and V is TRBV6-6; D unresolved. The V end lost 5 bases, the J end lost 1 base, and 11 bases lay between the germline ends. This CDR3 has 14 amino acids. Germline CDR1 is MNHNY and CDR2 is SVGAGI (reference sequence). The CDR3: CASSRDSDNYGYTF. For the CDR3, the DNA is TGTGCCAGCAGTCGTGACTCAGATAACTATGGCTACACCTTC.

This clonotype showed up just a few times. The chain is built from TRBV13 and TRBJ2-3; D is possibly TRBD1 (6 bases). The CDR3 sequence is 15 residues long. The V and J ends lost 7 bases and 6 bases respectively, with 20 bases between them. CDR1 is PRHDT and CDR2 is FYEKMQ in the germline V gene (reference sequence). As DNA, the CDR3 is TGTGCCAGCATGGAACACCCCAACAGGGTTGATACGCAGTATTTT. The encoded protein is CASMEHPNRVDTQYF.

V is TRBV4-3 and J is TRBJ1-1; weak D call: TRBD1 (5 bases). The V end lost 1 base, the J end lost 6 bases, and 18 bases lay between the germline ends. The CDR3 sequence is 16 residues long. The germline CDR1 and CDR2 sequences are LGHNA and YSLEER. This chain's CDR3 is CASSQAPGTTYAEAFF. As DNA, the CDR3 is TGCGCCAGCAGCCAAGCTCCCGGGACTACATACGCTGAAGCTTTCTTT.

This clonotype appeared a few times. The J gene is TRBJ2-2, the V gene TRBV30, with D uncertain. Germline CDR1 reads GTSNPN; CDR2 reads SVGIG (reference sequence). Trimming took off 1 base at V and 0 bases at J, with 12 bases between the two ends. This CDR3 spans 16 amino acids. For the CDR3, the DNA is TGTGCCTGGAGTGCACGAGGACGAACGAACACCGGGGAGCTGTTTTTT. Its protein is CAWSARGRTNTGELFF.

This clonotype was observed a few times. For the CDR3, the DNA is TGTGCCAGCAGGTCCTACCCTGACAGGCATAGAGATACGCAGTATTTT. Protein sequence: CASRSYPDRHRDTQYF. J is TRBJ2-3 and V is TRBV6-5; maybe TRBD1 (6 bases). The germline gives CDR1 MNHEY, CDR2 SVGAGI. CDR3 size: 16 residues. Trimming removed 6 bases at V and 5 bases at J, with 21 bases between.

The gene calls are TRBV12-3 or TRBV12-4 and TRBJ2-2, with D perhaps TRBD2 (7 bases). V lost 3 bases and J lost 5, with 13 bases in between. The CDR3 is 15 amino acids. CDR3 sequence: CASSFGGGGTGELFF. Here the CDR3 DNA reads TGTGCCAGCAGTTTCGGAGGGGGGGGGACCGGGGAGCTGTTTTTT.

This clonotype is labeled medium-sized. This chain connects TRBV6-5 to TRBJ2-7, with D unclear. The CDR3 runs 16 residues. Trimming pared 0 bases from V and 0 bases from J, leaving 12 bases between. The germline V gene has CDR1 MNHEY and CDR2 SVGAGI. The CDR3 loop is CASSYSRPSLSYEQYF. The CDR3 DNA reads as TGTGCCAGCAGTTACTCGAGGCCGAGTCTCTCCTACGAGCAGTACTTC.

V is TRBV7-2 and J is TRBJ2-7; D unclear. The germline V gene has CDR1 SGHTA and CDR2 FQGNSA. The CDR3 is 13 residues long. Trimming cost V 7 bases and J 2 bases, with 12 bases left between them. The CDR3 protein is CASKRTGTYEQYF. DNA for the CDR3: TGTGCCAGCAAAAGAACCGGAACCTACGAGCAGTACTTC.

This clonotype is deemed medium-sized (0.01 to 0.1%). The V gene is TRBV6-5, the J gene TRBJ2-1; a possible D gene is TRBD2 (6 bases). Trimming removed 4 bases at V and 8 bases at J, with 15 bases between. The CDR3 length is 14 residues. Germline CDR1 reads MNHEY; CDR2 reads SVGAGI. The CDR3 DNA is TGTGCCAGCAGTTGGACCCCCGGCGGGGATGAGCAGTTCTTC. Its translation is CASSWTPGGDEQFF.